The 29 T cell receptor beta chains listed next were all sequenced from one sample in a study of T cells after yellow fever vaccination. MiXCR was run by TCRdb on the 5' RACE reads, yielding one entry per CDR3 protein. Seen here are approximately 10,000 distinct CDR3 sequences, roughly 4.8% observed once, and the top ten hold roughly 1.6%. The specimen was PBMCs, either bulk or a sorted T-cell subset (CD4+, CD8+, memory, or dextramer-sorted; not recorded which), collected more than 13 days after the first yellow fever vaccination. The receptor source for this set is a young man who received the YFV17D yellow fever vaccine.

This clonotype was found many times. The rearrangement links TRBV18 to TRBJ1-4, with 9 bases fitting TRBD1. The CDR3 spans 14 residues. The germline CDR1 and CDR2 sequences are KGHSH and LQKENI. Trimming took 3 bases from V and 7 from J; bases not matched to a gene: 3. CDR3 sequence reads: CASSPGTGSEKLFF. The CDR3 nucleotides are TGTGCCAGCTCACCCGGGACAGGGTCTGAAAAACTGTTTTTT.

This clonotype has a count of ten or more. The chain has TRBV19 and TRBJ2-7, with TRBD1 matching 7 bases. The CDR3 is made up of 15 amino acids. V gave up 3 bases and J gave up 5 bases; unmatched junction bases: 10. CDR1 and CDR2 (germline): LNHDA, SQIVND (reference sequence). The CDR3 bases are TGTGCCAGTAGTATCGCCGGACAGGATCCCAACGAGCAGTACTTC. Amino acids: CASSIAGQDPNEQYF.

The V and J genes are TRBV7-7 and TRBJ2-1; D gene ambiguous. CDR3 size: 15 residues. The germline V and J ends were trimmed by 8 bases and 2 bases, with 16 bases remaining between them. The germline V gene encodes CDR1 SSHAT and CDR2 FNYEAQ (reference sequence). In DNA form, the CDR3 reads TGTGCCAGCCCCAGTACAGTGACGCCCTACAATGAGCAGTTCTTC. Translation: CASPSTVTPYNEQFF.

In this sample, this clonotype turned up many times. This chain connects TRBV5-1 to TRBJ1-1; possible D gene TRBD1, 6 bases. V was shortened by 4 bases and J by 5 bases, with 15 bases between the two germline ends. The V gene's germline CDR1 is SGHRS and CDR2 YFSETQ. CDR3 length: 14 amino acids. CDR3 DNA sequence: TGCGCCAGCAGCCGGGGGCCGACAATGACTGAAGCTTTCTTT. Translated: CASSRGPTMTEAFF.

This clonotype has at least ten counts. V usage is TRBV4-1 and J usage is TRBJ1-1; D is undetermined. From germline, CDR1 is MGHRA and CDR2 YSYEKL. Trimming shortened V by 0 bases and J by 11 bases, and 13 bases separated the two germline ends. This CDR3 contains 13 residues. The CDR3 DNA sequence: TGCGCCAGCAGCCAAGAAGAAGGCAGTATGGCTTTCTTT. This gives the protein CASSQEEGSMAFF.

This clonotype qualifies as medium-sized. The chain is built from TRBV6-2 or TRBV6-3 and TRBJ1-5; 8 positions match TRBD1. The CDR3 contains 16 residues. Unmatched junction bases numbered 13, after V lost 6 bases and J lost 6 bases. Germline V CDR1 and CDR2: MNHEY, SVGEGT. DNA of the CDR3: TGTGCCAGCAGCCTCAACCCCCTGGACAGGGCTCAGCCCCAGCATTTT. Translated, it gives CASSLNPLDRAQPQHF.

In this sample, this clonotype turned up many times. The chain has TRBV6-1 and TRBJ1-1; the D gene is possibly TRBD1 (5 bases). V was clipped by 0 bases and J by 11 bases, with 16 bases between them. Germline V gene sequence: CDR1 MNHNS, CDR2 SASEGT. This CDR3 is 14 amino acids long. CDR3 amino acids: CASSEALRGMYAFF. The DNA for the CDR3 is TGTGCCAGCAGTGAAGCGCTGAGGGGAATGTATGCTTTCTTT.

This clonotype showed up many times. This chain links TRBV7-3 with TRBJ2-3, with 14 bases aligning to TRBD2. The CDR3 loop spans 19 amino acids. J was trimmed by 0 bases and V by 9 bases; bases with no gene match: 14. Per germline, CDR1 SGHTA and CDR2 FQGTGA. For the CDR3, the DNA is TGTGCCAGGCAGGGGTTGGGGACTAGCGGGGGAGATAGCACAGATACGCAGTATTTT. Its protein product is CARQGLGTSGGDSTDTQYF.

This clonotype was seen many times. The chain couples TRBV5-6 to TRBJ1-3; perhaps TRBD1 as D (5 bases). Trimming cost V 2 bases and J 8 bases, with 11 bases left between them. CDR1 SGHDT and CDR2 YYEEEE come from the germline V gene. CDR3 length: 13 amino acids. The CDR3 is CASSFTSGDTIYF. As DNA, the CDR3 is TGTGCCAGCAGCTTCACGTCGGGGGACACCATATATTTT.

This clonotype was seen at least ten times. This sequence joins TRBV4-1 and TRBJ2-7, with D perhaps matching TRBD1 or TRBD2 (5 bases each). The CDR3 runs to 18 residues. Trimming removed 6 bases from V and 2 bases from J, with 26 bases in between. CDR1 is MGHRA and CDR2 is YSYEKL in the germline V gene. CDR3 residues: CASSLHFRAGRVTYEQYV. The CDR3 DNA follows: TGCGCCAGCAGTCTACACTTTCGAGCAGGGAGAGTAACCTACGAGCAGTACGTC.

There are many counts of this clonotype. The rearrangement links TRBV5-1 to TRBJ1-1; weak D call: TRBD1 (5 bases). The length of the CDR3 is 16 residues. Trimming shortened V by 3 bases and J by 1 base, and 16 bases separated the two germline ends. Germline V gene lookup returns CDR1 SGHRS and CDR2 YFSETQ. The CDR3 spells CASSYGGSGGNTEAFF. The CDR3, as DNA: TGCGCCAGCAGCTACGGGGGGAGTGGGGGGAACACTGAAGCTTTCTTT.

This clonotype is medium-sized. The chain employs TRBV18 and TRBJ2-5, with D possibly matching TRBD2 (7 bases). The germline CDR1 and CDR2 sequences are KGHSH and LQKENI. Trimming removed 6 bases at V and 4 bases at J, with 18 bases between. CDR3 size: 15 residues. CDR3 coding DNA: TGTGCCAGCTCCATGGGCGGGGGCATCGGAGAGACCCAGTACTTC. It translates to CASSMGGGIGETQYF.

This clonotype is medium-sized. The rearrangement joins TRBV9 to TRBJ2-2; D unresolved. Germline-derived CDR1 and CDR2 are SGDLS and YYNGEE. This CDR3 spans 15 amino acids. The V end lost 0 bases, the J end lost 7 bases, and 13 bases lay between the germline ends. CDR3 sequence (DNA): TGTGCCAGCAGCGTAGGGACGGTTCATCACGGGGAGCTGTTTTTT. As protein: CASSVGTVHHGELFF. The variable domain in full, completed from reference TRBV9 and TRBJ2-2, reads DSGVTQTPKHLITATGQRVTLRCSPRSGDLSVYWYQQSLDQGLQFLIQYYNGEERAKGNILERFSAQQFPDLHSELNLSSLELGDSALYFCASSVGTVHHGELFFGEGSRLTVL.

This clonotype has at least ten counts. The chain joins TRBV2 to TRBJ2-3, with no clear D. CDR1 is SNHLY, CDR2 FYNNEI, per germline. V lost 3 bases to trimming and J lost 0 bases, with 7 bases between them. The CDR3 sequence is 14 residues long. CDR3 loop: CASSDWSSTDTQYF. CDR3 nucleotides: TGTGCCAGCAGTGATTGGTCGAGCACAGATACGCAGTATTTT.

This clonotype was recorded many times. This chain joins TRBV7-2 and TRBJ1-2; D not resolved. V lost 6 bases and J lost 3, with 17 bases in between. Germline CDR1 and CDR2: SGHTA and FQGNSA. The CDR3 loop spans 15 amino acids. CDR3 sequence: CASSQDPDRHYGYTF. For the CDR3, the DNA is TGTGCCAGCAGTCAAGACCCCGACCGCCACTATGGCTACACCTTC. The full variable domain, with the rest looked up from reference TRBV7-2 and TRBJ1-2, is GAGVSQSPSNKVTEKGKDVELRCDPISGHTALYWYRQSLGQGLEFLIYFQGNSAPDKSGLPSDRFSAERTGGSVSTLTIQRTQQEDSAVYLCASSQDPDRHYGYTFGSGTRLTVV.

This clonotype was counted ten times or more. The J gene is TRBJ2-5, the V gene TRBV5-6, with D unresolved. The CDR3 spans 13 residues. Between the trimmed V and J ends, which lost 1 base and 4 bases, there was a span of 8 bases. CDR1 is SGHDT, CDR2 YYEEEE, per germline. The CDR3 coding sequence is TGTGCCAGCAGCTTGATCCCCCCAGAGACCCAGTACTTC. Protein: CASSLIPPETQYF.

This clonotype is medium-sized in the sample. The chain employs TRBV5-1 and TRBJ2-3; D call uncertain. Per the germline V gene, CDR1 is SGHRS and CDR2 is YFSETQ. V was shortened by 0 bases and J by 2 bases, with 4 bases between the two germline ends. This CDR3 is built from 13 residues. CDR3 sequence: CASSLANTDTQYF. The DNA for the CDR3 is TGCGCCAGCAGCTTGGCCAACACAGATACGCAGTATTTT.

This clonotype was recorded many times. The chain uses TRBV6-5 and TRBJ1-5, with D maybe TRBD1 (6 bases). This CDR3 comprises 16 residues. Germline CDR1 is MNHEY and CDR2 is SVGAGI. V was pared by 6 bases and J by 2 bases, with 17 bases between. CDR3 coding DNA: TGTGCCAGCAGACCGTGGGGGGGCACTCGCAATCAGCCCCAGCATTTT. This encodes CASRPWGGTRNQPQHF.

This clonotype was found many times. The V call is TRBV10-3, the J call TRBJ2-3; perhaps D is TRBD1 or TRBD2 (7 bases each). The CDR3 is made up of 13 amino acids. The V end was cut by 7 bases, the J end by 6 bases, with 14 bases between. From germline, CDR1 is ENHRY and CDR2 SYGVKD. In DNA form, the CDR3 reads TGTGCCATCACGCCAGGGGGGGTGGATACGCAGTATTTT. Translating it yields CAITPGGVDTQYF.

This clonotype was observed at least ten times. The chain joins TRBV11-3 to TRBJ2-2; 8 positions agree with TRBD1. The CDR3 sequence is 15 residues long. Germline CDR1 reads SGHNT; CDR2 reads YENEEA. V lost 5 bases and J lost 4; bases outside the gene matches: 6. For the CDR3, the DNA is TGTGCCAGCAGCCCCCGGACAGGGAGCACCGGGGAGCTGTTTTTT. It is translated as CASSPRTGSTGELFF. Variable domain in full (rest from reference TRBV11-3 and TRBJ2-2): EAGVVQSPRYKIIEKKQPVAFWCNPISGHNTLYWYLQNLGQGPELLIRYENEEAVDDSQLPKDRFSAERLKGVDSTLKIQPAELGDSAVYLCASSPRTGSTGELFFGEGSRLTVL.

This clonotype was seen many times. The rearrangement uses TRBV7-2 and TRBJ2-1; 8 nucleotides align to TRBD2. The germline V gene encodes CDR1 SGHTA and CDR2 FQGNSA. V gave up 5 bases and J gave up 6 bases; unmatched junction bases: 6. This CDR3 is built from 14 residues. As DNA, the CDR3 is TGTGCCAGCAGCCCCCAGCGGGGGTTCAATGAGCAGTTCTTC. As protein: CASSPQRGFNEQFF.

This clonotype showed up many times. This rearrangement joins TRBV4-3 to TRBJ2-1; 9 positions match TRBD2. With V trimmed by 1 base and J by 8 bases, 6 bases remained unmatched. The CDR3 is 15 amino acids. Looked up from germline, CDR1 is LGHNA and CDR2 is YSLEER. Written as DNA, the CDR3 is TGCGCCAGCAGCCAAGGCTCAGCGGGGGGTTATGAGCAGTTCTTC. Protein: CASSQGSAGGYEQFF.

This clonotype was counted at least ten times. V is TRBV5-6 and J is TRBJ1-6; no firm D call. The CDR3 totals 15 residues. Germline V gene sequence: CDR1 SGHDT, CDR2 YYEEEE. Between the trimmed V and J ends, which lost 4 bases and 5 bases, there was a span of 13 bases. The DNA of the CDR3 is TGTGCCAGCAGCCTATTGACGCCAAATAATTCACCCCTCCACTTT. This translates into CASSLLTPNNSPLHF.

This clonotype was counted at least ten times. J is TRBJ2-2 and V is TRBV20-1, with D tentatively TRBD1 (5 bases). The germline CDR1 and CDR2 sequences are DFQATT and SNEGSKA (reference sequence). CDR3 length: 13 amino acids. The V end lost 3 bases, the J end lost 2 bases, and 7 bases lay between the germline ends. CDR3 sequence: CSARQGNTGELFF. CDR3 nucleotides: TGCAGTGCTAGGCAGGGTAACACCGGGGAGCTGTTTTTT.

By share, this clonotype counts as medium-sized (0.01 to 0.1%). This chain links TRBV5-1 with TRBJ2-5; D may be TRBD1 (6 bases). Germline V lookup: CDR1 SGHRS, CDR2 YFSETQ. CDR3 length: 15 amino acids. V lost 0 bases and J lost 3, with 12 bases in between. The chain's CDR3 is CASSLVPGQKETQYF. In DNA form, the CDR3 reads TGCGCCAGCAGCTTGGTTCCTGGACAGAAAGAGACCCAGTACTTC.

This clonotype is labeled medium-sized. CDR3 nucleotide sequence: TGTGCCAGCACCGACCAGGGGACAGATACGCAGTATTTT. Protein sequence: CASTDQGTDTQYF. V gene TRBV6-1 combines with J gene TRBJ2-3, with a possible D match to TRBD1 (6 bases). This CDR3 is built from 13 residues. Deletions cut 7 bases from V and 3 bases from J, with 11 bases between. CDR1 is MNHNS, CDR2 SASEGT, per germline.

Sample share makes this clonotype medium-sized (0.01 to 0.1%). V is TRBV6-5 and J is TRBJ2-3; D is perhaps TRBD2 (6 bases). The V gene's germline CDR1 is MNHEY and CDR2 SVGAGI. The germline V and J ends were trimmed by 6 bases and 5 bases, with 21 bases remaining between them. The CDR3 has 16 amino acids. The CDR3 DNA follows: TGTGCCAGCAGGTCTACCGGGACCGGGAGTAAAGATACGCAGTATTTT. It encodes CASRSTGTGSKDTQYF.

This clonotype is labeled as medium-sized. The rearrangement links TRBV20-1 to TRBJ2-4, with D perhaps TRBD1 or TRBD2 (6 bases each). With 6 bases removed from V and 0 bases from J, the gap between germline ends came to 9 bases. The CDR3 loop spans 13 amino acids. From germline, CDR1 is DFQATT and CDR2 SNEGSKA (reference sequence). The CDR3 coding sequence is TGCAGTGCGGAGGGGGTAGCCAAAAACATTCAGTACTTC. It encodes CSAEGVAKNIQYF.

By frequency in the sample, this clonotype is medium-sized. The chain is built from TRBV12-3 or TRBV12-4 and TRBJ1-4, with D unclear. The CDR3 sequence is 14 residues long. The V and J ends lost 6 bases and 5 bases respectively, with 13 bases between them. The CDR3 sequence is CASSTYTRNEKLFF. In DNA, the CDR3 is TGTGCCAGCAGCACATATACACGGAATGAAAAACTGTTTTTT.